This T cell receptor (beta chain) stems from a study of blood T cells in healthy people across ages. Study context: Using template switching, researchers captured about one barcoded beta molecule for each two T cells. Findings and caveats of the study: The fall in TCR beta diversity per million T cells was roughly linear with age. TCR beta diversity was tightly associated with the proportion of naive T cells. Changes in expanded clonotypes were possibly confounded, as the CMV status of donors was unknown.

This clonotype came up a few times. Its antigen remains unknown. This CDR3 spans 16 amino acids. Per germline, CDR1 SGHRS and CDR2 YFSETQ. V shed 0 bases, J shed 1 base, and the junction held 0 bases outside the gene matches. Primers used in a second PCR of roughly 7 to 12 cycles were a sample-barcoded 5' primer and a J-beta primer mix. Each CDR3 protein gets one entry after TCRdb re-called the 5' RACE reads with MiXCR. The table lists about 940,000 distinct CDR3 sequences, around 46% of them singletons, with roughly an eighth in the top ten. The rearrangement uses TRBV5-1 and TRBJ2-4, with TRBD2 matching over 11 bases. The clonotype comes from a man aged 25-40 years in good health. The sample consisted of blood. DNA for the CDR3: TGCGCCAGCAGCTTGGGACTAGCGGGGGCCAAAAACATTCAGTACTTC. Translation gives CASSLGLAGAKNIQYF.